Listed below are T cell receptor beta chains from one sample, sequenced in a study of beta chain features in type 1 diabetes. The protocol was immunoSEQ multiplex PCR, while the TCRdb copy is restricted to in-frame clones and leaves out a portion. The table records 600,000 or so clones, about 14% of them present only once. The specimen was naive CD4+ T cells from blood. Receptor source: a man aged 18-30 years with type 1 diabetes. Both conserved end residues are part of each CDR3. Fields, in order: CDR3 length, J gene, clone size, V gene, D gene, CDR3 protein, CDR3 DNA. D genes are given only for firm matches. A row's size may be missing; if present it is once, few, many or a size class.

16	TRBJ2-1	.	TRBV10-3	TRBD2	CAISALFAGDYNEQFF	TGTGCCATCAGTGCCCTTTTTGCGGGGGACTACAATGAGCAGTTCTTC
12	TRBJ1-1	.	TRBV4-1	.	CASSQLSEEAFF	TGCGCCAGCAGCCAGTTGTCAGAAGAAGCTTTCTTT
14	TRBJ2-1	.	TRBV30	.	CAWIRTDSYNEQFF	TGTGCCTGGATCCGGACAGACTCCTACAATGAGCAGTTCTTC
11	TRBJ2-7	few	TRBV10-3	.	CAISESSGALF	TGTGCCATCAGTGAGTCAAGCGGAGCATTATTC
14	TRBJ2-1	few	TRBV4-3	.	CASSQKFPFNEQFF	TGCGCCAGCAGCCAAAAGTTTCCCTTCAATGAGCAGTTCTTC
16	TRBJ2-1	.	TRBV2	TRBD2	CASSEAGREGYNEQFF	TGTGCCAGCAGTGAAGCCGGGCGGGAGGGGTACAATGAGCAGTTCTTC
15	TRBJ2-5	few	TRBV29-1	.	CSVEPWAGTQETQYF	TGCAGCGTTGAGCCGTGGGCAGGGACACAAGAGACCCAGTACTTC
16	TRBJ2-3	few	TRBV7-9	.	CASSFALPASTDTQYF	TGTGCCAGCAGCTTTGCCCTCCCAGCCAGCACAGATACGCAGTATTTT
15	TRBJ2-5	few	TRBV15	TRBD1	CATSRVTGLGETQYF	TGTGCCACCAGCAGAGTGACAGGGTTGGGCGAGACCCAGTACTTC
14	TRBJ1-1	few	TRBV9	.	CASKRIGIATEAFF	TGTGCCAGCAAGAGGATAGGGATCGCCACTGAAGCTTTCTTT
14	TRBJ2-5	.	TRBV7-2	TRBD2	CASSRAGGEETQYF	TGTGCCAGCAGCCGAGCGGGAGGGGAAGAGACCCAGTACTTC
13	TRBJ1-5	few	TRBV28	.	CASSLLGLKPQHF	TGTGCCAGCAGTTTGCTAGGTTTAAAGCCCCAGCATTTT
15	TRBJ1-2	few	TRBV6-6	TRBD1	CASRTGTGSDYGYTF	TGTGCCAGCAGAACCGGGACAGGGAGTGACTATGGCTACACCTTC
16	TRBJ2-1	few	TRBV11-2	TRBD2	CALSKQAGGSYNEQFF	TGTGCCCTAAGCAAGCAGGCGGGGGGGTCATACAATGAGCAGTTCTTC
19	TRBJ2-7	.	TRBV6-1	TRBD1	CASSEAEGRFGQGAFEQYF	TGTGCCAGCAGTGAAGCCGAGGGGAGATTCGGTCAGGGGGCTTTCGAGCAGTACTTC
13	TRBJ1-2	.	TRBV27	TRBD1	CASSPLTGSSYTF	TGTGCCAGCAGCCCTTTGACAGGGAGCAGTTACACCTTC
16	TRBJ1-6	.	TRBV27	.	CASSWDGVEGNSPLHF	TGTGCCAGCAGTTGGGATGGGGTAGAGGGGAATTCACCCCTCCACTTT
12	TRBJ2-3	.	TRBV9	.	CASSVAVDTQYF	TGTGCCAGCAGCGTAGCTGTAGATACGCAGTATTTT
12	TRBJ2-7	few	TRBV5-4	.	CASSPSSYEQYF	TGTGCCAGCAGCCCGAGCTCCTACGAGCAGTACTTC
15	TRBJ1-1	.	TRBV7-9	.	CASSFHRVLGTEAFF	TGTGCCAGCAGCTTCCACAGGGTTTTGGGCACTGAAGCTTTCTTT
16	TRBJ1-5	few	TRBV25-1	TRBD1	CASSEDRGKDNQPQHF	TGTGCCAGCAGTGAAGACAGGGGGAAGGACAATCAGCCCCAGCATTTT
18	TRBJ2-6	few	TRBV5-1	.	CASSGPVQGQTGANVLTF	TGCGCCAGCAGCGGTCCGGTACAGGGACAAACCGGGGCCAACGTCCTGACTTTC
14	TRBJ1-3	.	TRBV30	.	CAWDRSGIQNTIYF	TGTGCCTGGGACAGATCAGGGATTCAAAACACCATATATTTT
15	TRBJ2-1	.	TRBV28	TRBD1	CASTPAGQGSHEQFF	TGTGCCAGCACCCCGGCCGGACAGGGGTCGCATGAGCAGTTCTTC
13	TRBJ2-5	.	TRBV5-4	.	CASASDRQETQYF	TGTGCCAGTGCTTCTGACAGACAAGAGACCCAGTACTTC
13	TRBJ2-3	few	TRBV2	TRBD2	CASTRDYADTQYF	TGTGCCAGCACTCGGGACTACGCAGATACGCAGTATTTT
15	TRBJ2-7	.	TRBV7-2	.	CASSLGGSKNYEQYF	TGTGCCAGTTCCCTAGGGGGGTCGAAAAACTACGAGCAGTACTTC
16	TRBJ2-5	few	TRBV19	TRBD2	CASSMGLAGNEETQYF	TGTGCCAGTAGTATGGGACTAGCGGGGAACGAAGAGACCCAGTACTTC
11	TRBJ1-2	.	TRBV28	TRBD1	CAILTGNGYTF	TGTGCCATATTGACAGGGAATGGCTACACCTTC
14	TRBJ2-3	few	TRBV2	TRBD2	CASSDLGLAGVPYF	TGTGCCAGCAGTGATCTGGGACTAGCGGGAGTCCCGTATTTT
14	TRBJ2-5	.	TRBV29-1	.	CSVEGAQPSETQYF	TGCAGCGTTGAAGGTGCGCAGCCCTCGGAGACCCAGTACTTC
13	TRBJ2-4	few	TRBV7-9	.	CASSLPGGNIQYF	TGTGCCAGCAGCTTACCAGGGGGGAACATTCAGTACTTC
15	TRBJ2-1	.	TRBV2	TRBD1	CASTSTGQIYNEQFF	TGTGCCAGCACTTCCACGGGACAGATATACAATGAGCAGTTCTTC
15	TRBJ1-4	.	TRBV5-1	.	CASSLQGTTNEKLFF	TGCGCCAGCAGCCTCCAGGGTACAACTAATGAAAAACTGTTTTTT
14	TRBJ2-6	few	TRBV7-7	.	CASSSYSGANVLTF	TGTGCTAGTAGCTCCTACTCTGGGGCCAACGTCCTGACTTTC
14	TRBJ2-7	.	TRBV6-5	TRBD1	CASSPPDRGYEQYF	TGTGCCAGCAGTCCCCCTGACAGGGGCTACGAGCAGTACTTC
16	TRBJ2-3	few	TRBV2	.	CASSEAWTASTDTQYF	TGTGCCAGCAGTGAAGCCTGGACTGCAAGCACAGATACGCAGTATTTT
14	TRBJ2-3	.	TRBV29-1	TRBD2	CSVEVAGGIDTQYF	TGCAGCGTTGAAGTCGCGGGGGGTATAGATACGCAGTATTTT
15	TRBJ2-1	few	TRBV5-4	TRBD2	CASRQREALYNEQFF	TGTGCCAGCAGACAGCGGGAGGCCCTATACAATGAGCAGTTCTTC
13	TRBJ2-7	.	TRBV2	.	CADSQTGVGEQYF	TGTGCCGACTCCCAAACGGGAGTAGGCGAGCAGTACTTC
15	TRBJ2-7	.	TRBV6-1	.	CASRQGEGGSYEQYF	TGTGCCAGCAGACAAGGGGAGGGGGGATCCTACGAGCAGTACTTC
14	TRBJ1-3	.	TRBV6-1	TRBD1	CASMRDSSGNTIYF	TGTGCCAGCATGAGGGACAGTTCTGGAAACACCATATATTTT
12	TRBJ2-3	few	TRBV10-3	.	CAISPPADTQYF	TGTGCCATCAGCCCACCAGCAGATACGCAGTATTTT
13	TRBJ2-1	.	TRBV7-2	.	CASSTDYSNEQFF	TGTGCCAGCAGCACCGACTATTCCAATGAGCAGTTCTTC
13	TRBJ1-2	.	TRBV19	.	CASSPTGVYGYTF	TGTGCCAGTAGTCCGACGGGGGTTTATGGCTACACCTTC
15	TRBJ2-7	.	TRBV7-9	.	CASSLVQGIINEQYF	TGTGCCAGCAGCTTAGTCCAGGGAATAATTAACGAGCAGTACTTC
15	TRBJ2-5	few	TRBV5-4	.	CASSLGVGGPETQYF	TGTGCCAGCAGCTTAGGGGTCGGGGGCCCAGAGACCCAGTACTTC
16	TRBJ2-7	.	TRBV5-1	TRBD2	CASSLAPSGGTYEQYF	TGCGCCAGCAGCTTGGCCCCTAGCGGGGGGACCTACGAGCAGTACTTC
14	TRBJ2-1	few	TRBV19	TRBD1	CASSIQGALNEQFF	TGTGCCAGTAGTATACAGGGGGCGTTGAATGAGCAGTTCTTC
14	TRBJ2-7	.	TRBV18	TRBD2	CASSLRDYSYEQYF	TGTGCCAGCTCACTCCGGGACTACTCCTACGAGCAGTACTTC
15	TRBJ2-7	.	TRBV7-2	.	CASSLSRGTSYEQYF	TGTGCCAGCAGCTTATCTCGGGGGACCAGCTACGAGCAGTACTTC